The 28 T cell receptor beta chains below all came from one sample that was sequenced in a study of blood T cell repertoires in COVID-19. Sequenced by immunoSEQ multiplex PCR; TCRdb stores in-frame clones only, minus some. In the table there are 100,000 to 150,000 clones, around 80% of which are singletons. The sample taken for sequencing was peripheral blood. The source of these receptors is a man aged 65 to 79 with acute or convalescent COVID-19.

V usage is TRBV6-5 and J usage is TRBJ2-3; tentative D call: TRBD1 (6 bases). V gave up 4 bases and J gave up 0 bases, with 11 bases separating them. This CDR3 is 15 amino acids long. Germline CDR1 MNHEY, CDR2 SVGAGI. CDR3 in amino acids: CASSSRTVSTDTQYF. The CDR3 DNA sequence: TGTGCCAGCAGTTCTCGGACAGTCAGCACAGATACGCAGTATTTT.

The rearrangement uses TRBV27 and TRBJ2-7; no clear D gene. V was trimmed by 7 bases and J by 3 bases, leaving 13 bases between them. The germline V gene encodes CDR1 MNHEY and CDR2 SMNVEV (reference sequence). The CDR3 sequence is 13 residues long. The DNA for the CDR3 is TGTGCCAGCATTATCCGGCGAGGCTACGAGCAGTACTTC. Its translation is CASIIRRGYEQYF.

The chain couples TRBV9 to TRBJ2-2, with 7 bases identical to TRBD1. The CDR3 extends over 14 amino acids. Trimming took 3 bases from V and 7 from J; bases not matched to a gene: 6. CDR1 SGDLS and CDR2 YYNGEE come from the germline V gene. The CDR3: CASSARQGGGELFF. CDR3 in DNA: TGTGCCAGCAGCGCCAGACAGGGCGGCGGGGAGCTGTTTTTT.

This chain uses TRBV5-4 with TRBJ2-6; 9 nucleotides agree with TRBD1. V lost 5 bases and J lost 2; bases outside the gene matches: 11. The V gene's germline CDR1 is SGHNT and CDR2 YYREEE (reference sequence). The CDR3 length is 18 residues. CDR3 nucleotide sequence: TGTGCCAGCAGTTCTCGGGACAGGGAGGTCGCTGGGGCCAACGTCCTGACTTTC. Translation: CASSSRDREVAGANVLTF.

The CDR3 DNA reads as TGTGCCAGCAGCTTAGCGCGGGGCCTTAGCACAGATACGCAGTATTTT. Residues: CASSLARGLSTDTQYF. V and J are TRBV7-2 and TRBJ2-3; maybe TRBD2 (6 bases). V dropped 0 bases and J dropped 0 bases, with 10 bases sitting between them. The CDR3 is 16 amino acids. Germline assignment: CDR1 SGHTA and CDR2 FQGNSA.

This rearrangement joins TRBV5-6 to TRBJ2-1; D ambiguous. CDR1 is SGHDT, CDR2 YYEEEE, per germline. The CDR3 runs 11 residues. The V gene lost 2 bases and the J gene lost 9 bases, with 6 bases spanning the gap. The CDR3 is CASSFWSEQFF. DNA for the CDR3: TGTGCCAGCAGCTTTTGGAGTGAGCAGTTCTTC.

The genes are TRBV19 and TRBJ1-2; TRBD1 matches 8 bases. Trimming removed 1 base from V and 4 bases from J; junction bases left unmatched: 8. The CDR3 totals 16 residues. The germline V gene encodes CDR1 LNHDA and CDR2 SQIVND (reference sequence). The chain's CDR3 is CASSIVGTGGLYGYTF. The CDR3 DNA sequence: TGTGCCAGTAGTATAGTGGGAACAGGGGGTCTCTATGGCTACACCTTC.

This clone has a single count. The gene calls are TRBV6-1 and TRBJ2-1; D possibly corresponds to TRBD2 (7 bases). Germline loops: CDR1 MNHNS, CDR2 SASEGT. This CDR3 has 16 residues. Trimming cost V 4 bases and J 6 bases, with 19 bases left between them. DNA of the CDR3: TGTGCCAGCAGTGGGGGGGGCCGACAGGTCGGCAATGAGCAGTTCTTC. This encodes CASSGGGRQVGNEQFF.

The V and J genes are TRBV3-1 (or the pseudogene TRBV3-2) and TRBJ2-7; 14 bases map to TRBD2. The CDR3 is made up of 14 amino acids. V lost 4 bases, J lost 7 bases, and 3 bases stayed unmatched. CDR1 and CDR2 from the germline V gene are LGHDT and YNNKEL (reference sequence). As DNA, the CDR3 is TGTGCCAGCAGCCCCGGACTAGCGGGGGGTGAGCAGTACTTC. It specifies CASSPGLAGGEQYF.

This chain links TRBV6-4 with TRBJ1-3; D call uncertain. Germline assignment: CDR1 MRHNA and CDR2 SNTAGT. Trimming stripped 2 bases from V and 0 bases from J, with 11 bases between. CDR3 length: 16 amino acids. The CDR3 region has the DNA TGTGCCAGCAGTGACAAGACAAAAGACTCTGGAAACACCATATATTTT. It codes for CASSDKTKDSGNTIYF.

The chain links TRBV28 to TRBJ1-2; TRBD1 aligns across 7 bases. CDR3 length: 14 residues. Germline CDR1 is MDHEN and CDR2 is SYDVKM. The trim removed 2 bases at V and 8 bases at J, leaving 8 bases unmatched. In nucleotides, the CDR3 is TGTGCCAGCAGTTTACCGACAGGGTCATACGGCTACACCTTC. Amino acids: CASSLPTGSYGYTF.

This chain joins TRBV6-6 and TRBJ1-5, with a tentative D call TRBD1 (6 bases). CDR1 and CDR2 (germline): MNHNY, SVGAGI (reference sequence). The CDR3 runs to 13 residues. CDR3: CAGGGSSNQPQHF. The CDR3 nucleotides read TGTGCAGGGGGGGGGAGTAGCAATCAGCCCCAGCATTTT.

CDR3 in DNA: TGTGCCAGCAGCACTCACGGACAGTCCCCAAATGGCTACACCTTC. It is translated as CASSTHGQSPNGYTF. The rearrangement links TRBV3-1 (or the pseudogene TRBV3-2) to TRBJ1-2, with D perhaps matching TRBD1 (6 bases). Germline assignment: CDR1 LGHDT and CDR2 YNNKEL (reference sequence). The V end was cut by 5 bases, the J end by 6 bases, with 19 bases between. CDR3 size: 15 residues.

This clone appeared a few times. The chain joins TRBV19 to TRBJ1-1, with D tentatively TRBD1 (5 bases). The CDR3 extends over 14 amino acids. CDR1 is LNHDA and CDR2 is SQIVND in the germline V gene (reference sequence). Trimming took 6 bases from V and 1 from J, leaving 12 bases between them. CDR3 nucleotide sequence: TGTGCCAGTAGGACTCGGGGGACGAACACTGAAGCTTTCTTT. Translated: CASRTRGTNTEAFF.

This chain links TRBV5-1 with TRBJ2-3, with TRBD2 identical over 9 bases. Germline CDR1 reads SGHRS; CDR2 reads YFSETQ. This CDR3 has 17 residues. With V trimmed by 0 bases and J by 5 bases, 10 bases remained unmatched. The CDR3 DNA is TGCGCCAGCAGCTTGGCCATGGCGGGGGGGCCCCAAGATACGCAGTATTTT. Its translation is CASSLAMAGGPQDTQYF.

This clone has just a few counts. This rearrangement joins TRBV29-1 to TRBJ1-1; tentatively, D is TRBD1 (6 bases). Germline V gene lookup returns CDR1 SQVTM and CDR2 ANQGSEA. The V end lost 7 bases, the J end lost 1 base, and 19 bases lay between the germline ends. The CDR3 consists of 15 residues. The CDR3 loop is CSAVRLGAGNTEAFF. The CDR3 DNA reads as TGCAGCGCCGTTCGGCTGGGGGCCGGGAACACTGAAGCTTTCTTT.

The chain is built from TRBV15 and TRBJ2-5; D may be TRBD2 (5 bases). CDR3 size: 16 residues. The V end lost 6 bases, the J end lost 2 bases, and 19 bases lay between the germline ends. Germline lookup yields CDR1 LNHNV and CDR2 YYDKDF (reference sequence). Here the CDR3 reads CATRYGGRLVQETQYF. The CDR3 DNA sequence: TGTGCCACCAGATATGGAGGAAGGTTGGTACAAGAGACCCAGTACTTC. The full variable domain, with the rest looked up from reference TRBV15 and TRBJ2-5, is DAMVIQNPRYQVTQFGKPVTLSCSQTLNHNVMYWYQQKSSQAPKLLFHYYDKDFNNEADTPDNFQSRRPNTSFCFLDIRSPGLGDTAMYLCATRYGGRLVQETQYFGPGTRLLVL.

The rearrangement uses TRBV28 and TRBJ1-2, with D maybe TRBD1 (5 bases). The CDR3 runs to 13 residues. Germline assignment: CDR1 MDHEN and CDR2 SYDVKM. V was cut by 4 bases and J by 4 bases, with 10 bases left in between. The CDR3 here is CASSSTAFYGYTF. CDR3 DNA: TGTGCCAGCAGTTCGACAGCCTTCTATGGCTACACCTTC.

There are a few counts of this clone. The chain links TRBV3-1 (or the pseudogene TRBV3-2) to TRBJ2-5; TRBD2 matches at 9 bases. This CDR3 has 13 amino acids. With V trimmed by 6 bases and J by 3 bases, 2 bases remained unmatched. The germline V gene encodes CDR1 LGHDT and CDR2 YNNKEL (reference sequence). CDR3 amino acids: CASRPSGEETQYF. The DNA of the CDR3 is TGTGCCAGCAGGCCTAGCGGGGAAGAGACCCAGTACTTC.

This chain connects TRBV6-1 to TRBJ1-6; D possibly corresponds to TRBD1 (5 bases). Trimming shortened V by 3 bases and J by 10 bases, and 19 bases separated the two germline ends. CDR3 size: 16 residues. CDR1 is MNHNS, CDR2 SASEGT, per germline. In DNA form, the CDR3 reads TGTGCCAGCAGTGAGGGCACGCGGGGGGAAGGGTCACCCCTCCACTTT. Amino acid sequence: CASSEGTRGEGSPLHF.

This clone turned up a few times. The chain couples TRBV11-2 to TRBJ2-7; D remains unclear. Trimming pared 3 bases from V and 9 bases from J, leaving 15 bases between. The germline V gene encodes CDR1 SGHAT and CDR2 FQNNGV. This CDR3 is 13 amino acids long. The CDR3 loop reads CASSFRPTVGQYF. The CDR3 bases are TGTGCCAGCAGCTTCAGGCCCACAGTGGGGCAGTACTTC.

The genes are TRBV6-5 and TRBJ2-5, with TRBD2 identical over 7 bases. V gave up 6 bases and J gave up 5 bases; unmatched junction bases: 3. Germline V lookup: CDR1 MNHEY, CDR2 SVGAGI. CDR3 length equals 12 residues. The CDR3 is CASRRGFETQYF. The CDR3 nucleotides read TGTGCCAGCAGGCGGGGGTTCGAGACCCAGTACTTC.

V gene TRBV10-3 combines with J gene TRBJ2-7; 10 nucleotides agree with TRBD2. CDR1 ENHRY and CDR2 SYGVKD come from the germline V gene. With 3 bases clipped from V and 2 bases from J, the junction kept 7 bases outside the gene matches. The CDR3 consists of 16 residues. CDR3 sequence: CAISDPSGGPTYEQYF. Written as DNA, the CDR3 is TGTGCCATCAGTGATCCTAGCGGGGGCCCCACCTACGAGCAGTACTTC.

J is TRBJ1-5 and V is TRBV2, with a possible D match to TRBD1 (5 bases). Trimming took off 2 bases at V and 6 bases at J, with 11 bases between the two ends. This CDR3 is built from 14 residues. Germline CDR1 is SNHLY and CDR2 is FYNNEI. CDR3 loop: CASSEQGTGQPQHF. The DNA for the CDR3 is TGTGCCAGCAGTGAACAGGGTACGGGTCAGCCCCAGCATTTT.

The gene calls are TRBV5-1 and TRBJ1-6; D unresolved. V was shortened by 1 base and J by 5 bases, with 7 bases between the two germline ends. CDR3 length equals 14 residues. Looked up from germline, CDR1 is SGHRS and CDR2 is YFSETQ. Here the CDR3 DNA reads TGCGCCAGCAGCTTGTTTTCCAATAATTCACCCCTCCACTTT. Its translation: CASSLFSNNSPLHF.

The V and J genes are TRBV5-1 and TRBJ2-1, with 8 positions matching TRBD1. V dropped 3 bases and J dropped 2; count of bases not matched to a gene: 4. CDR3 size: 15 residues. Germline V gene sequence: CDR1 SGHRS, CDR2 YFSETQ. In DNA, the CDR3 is TGCGCCAGCAGCTGGGCAGGGGGCGCCTACAATGAGCAGTTCTTC. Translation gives CASSWAGGAYNEQFF.

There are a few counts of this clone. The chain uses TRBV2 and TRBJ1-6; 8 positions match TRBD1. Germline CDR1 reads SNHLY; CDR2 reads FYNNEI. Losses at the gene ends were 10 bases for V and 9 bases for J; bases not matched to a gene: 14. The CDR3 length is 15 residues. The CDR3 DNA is TGTGCCACAGCGGAGGCAGGGGGCAGTGGTTCACCCCTCCACTTT. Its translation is CATAEAGGSGSPLHF.

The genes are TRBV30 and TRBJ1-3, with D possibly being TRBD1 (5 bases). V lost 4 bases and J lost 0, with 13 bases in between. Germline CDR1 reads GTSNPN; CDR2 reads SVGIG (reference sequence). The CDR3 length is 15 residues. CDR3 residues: CAWIDGGISGNTIYF. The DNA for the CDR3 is TGTGCCTGGATCGACGGGGGGATCTCTGGAAACACCATATATTTT.